This T cell receptor (beta chain) was captured by sequencing in a study of shared clonotypes between healthy human individuals. Profiled with immunoSEQ multiplex PCR; TCRdb holds only in-frame clones, not every one. There are about 2.4 million clones in the sample; just over 90% occur only once, and roughly 0.14% lies in the top ten. V shed 5 bases, J shed 5 bases, and the junction held 6 bases outside the gene matches. Germline CDR1 SGHVS, CDR2 FQNEAQ. The CDR3 extends over 15 amino acids. The TCR sequence derives from a man aged 18 to 35 in good health. The sequenced sample was naive CD4+ T cells sorted from blood. The subset: CD45RA+ positively selected. This sequence joins TRBV7-8 and TRBJ2-2; 9 nucleotides match TRBD1. CDR3 sequence: CASSPRGQGTGELFF. CDR3 nucleotides: TGTGCCAGCAGCCCCCGAGGACAGGGGACCGGGGAGCTGTTTTTT. Using reference TRBV7-8 and TRBJ2-2 for the parts outside the CDR3, the full variable domain is GAGVSQSPRYKVAKRGQDVALRCDPISGHVSLFWYQQALGQGPEFLTYFQNEAQLDKSGLPSDRFFAERPEGSVSTLKIQRTQQEDSAVYLCASSPRGQGTGELFFGEGSRLTVL.